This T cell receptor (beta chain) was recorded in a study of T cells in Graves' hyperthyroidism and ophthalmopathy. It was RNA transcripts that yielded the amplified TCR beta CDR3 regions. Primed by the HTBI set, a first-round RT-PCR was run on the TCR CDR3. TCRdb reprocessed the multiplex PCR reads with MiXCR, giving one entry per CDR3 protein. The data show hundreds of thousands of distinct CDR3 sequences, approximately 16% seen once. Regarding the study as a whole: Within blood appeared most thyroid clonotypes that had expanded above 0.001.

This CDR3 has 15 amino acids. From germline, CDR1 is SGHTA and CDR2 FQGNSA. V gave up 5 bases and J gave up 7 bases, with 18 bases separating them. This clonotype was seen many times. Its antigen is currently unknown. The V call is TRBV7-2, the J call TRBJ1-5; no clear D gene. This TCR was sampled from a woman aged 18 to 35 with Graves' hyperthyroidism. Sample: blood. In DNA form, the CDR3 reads TGTGCCAGCAGCCGGCTGGGGTCAGGCGGGCAGCCCCAGCATTTT. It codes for CASSRLGSGGQPQHF.